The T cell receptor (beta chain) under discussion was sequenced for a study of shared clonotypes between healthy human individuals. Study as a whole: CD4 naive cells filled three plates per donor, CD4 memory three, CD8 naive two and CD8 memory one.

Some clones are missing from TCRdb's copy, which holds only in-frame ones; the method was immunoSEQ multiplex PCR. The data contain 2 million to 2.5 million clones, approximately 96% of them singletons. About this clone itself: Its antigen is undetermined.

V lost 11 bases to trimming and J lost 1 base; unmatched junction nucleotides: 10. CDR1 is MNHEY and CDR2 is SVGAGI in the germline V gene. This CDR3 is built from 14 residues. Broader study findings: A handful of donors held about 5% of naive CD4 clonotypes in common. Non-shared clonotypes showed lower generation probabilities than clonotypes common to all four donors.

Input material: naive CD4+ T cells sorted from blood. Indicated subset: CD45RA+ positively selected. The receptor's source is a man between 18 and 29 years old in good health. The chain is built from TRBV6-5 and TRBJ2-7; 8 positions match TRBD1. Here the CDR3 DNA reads TGTGCCGGCGTTAGTGACAGGGGTTCCTACGAGCAGTACTTC. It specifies CAGVSDRGSYEQYF.